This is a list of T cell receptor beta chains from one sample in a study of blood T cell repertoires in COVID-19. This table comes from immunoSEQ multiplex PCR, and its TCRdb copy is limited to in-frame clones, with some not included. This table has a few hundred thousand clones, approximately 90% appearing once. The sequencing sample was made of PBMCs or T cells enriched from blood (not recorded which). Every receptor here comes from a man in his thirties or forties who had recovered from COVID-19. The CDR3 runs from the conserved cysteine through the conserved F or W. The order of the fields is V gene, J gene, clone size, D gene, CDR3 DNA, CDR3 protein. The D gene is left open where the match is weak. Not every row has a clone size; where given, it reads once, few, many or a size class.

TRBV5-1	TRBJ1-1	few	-	TGCGCCAGCAGCTTGGACCGCGGGATAACCGAAGCTTTCTTT	CASSLDRGITEAFF
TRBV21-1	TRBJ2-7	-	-	TGTGCCAGCAGCAACAATGATAGCTCCTACGAGCAGTACTTC	CASSNNDSSYEQYF
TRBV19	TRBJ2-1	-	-	TGTGCCAGTAGTATTTCCGGGAACAATGAGCAGTTCTTC	CASSISGNNEQFF
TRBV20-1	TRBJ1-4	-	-	TGCAGTGCTAGTCCTTACAGAAATGAAAAACTGTTTTTT	CSASPYRNEKLFF
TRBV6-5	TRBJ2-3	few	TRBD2	TGTGCCAGCAGGGATAGCGGGGCCAGCAAAGATACGCAGTATTTT	CASRDSGASKDTQYF
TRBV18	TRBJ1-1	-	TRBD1	TGTGCCAGCTCACCGGACAGGGGGTCTGAAGCTTTCTTT	CASSPDRGSEAFF
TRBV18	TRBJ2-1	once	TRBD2	TGTGCCAGCTCACCAACAAGCGGGAGAGTTAACAATGAGCAGTTCTTC	CASSPTSGRVNNEQFF
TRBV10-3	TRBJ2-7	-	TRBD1	TGTGCCATCAGTGAGCAAGGGACAGGCCTCTCCTACGAGCAGTACTTC	CAISEQGTGLSYEQYF
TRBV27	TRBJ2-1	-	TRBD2	TGTGCCAGCGGGAAGAGCGGGGGCATATTCTACAATGAGCAGTTCTTC	CASGKSGGIFYNEQFF
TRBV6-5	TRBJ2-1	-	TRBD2	TGTGCCAGTCGACTAGCGGGAGGACTTGAGCAGTTCTTC	CASRLAGGLEQFF
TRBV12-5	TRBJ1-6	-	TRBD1	TGTGCTAGTGGTTTGGTACTGGGACAGGTGGACCCTAGCTCCTATAATTCACCCCTCCACTTT	CASGLVLGQVDPSSYNSPLHF
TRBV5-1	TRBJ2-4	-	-	TGCGCCAGCAGCCCCTACTCCGGGGCCAAAAACATTCAGTACTTC	CASSPYSGAKNIQYF
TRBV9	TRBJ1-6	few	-	TGTGCCAGCAGCGTATACGGCTCCTATAATTCACCCCTCCACTTT	CASSVYGSYNSPLHF
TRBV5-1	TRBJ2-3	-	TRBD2	TGCGCCAGCAGCGCTGGAGCGGGAACAGATACGCAGTATTTT	CASSAGAGTDTQYF
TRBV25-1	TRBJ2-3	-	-	TGTGCCAGCCTCTCTAGCGGCACAGATACGCAGTATTTT	CASLSSGTDTQYF
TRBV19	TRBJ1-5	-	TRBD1	TGTGCCAGTAGTATAATGTACAGGGGGATGGATCAGCCCCAGCATTTT	CASSIMYRGMDQPQHF
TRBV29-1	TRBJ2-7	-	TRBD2	TGCAGCGTCGCCGAGGTGGGGGGGTATAACGAGCAGTACTTC	CSVAEVGGYNEQYF
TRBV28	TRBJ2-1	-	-	TGTGCCAGCAGCGGACACCCTGGCGGGACCTACAATGAGCAGTTCTTC	CASSGHPGGTYNEQFF
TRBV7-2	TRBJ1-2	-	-	TGTGCCAGCAGCTTCGACAGTGTAGGGGGCTACACCTTC	CASSFDSVGGYTF
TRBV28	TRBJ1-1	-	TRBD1	TGTGCCAGCAGTTTATTGGGACAGGGCTACACTGAAGCTTTCTTT	CASSLLGQGYTEAFF
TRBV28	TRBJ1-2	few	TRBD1	TGTGCCAGCACTCGACAGACAGGGGTGTTTGGCTACACCTTC	CASTRQTGVFGYTF
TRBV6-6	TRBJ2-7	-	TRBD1	TGTGCCAGCAGTTACTCGACAGGGCCGGGCTCCTACGAGCAGTACTTC	CASSYSTGPGSYEQYF
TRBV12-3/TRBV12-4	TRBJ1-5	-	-	TGTGCCAGCAGTTTAGGGAGCTCCCAGCATTTT	CASSLGSSQHF
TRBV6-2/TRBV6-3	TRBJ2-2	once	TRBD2	TGTGCCAGCAGTGGGACTAGCGGGAGGAACACCGGGGAGCTGTTTTTT	CASSGTSGRNTGELFF
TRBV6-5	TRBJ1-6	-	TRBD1	TGTGCCAGCAGGGGACAGGGGCGATCACCCCTCCACTTT	CASRGQGRSPLHF
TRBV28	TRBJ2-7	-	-	TGTGCCAGCAATGGTCACAGGGCCTACGAGCAGTACTTC	CASNGHRAYEQYF
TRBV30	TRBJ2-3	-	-	TGTGCCTGGAGGGGGCCACCCAATCCAGATACGCAGTATTTT	CAWRGPPNPDTQYF
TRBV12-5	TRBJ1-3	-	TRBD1	TGTGCTTCGCAGGGGGCTGGAAACACCATATATTTT	CASQGAGNTIYF
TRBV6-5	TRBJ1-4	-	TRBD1	TGTGCCAGCAGGCAAGGACAGGGGAATGAAAAACTGTTTTTT	CASRQGQGNEKLFF
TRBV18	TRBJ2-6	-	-	TGTGCCAGCTCACCACCTGGGCCAGGCTCTGGGGCCAACGTCCTGACTTTC	CASSPPGPGSGANVLTF
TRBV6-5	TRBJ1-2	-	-	TGTGCCAGCAGACCGGACAGACTCTATGGCTACACCTTC	CASRPDRLYGYTF
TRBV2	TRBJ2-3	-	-	TGTGCCAGCAGTGATCTGGCGGCTAGCACAGATACGCAGTATTTT	CASSDLAASTDTQYF
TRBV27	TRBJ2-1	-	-	TGTGCCAGCAGATTCACTAGACTAGGGCCGGATGAGCAGTTCTTC	CASRFTRLGPDEQFF
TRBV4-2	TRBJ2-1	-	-	TGTGCCAGCAGCCAAGATGGGGGGACCAGCCCCGCGAATGAGCAGTTCTTC	CASSQDGGTSPANEQFF
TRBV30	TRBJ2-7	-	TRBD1	TGTGCCTGGAGTAGGGACAGGGGATTAGGCGAGCAGTACTTC	CAWSRDRGLGEQYF
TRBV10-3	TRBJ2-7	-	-	TGTGCCATCAGTGGAAGAGTAGGGGTCTACGAGCAGTACTTC	CAISGRVGVYEQYF
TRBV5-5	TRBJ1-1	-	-	TGTGCCAGCAGCCCTTATAATCTGGCCGGCAGGTGGAACACTGAAGCTTTCTTT	CASSPYNLAGRWNTEAFF
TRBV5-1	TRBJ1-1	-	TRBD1	TGCGCCAGCAGCTTGTCCAGGGGGGAAACTGAAGCTTTCTTT	CASSLSRGETEAFF
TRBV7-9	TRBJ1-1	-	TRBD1	TGTGCCAGCTGCTCAGGGACAGACACTGAAGCTTTCTTT	CASCSGTDTEAFF
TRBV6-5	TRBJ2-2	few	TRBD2	TGTGCCAGCGGCGGGAGGGCTAGACTGTTTTTT	CASGGRARLFF
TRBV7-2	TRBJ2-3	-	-	TGTGCCAGCAGCCCAGGGGCTTTGAATACGCAGTATTTT	CASSPGALNTQYF
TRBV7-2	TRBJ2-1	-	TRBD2	TGTGCCAGCAGCCTCACTAGCGGGAGTTCCTATGAGCAGTTCTTC	CASSLTSGSSYEQFF